A single sample is the source of the 23 T cell receptor beta chains below, sequenced in a study of metastatic and nonmetastatic thyroid tumors. All patients reached thyroid surgery having received no treatment beforehand. TCRdb re-analyzed the PCR reads using MiXCR. Among under 35,000 clones, more than 20% were seen once, and the ten largest hold 9% to 10%. Sequencing used blood. Receptors were obtained from a female donor with papillary thyroid cancer or a benign thyroid nodule (not recorded which). Some clones in this sample may be carry-over from other donors' samples.

The rearrangement uses TRBV18 and TRBJ2-7, with a weak D call TRBD1 (5 bases). This CDR3 is 13 amino acids long. The V end was cut by 2 bases, the J end by 3 bases, with 8 bases between. Germline V gene lookup returns CDR1 KGHSH and CDR2 LQKENI. The CDR3 DNA reads as TGTGCCAGCTCACCATCAGACAGCTACGAGCAGTACTTC. Encoded protein: CASSPSDSYEQYF.

J is TRBJ2-7 and V is TRBV20-1, with D possibly TRBD2 on 5 matching bases. Deletions cut 6 bases from V and 3 bases from J, with 15 bases between. CDR1 is DFQATT, CDR2 SNEGSKA, per germline (reference sequence). This CDR3 region has 13 residues. Written as DNA, the CDR3 is TGCAGTGCGGCAGTGGGAGAAGGCTACGAGCAGTACTTC. Amino acids: CSAAVGEGYEQYF.

This clone was detected many times. J is TRBJ1-2 and V is TRBV28; 8 bases are shared with TRBD1. This CDR3 has 14 amino acids. The V and J ends lost 3 bases and 7 bases, in that order; junction bases with no gene match: 7. CDR1 is MDHEN, CDR2 SYDVKM, per germline. CDR3 region: CASSFQGALGGYTF. DNA for the CDR3: TGTGCCAGCAGTTTTCAGGGGGCATTAGGTGGCTACACCTTC.

The chain links TRBV18 to TRBJ2-7; 8 positions agree with TRBD2. Trimming removed 11 bases from V and 0 bases from J; junction bases left unmatched: 6. Per the germline V gene, CDR1 is KGHSH and CDR2 is LQKENI. The CDR3 contains 13 residues. CDR3 residues: CAATSASSYEQYF. The CDR3 nucleotides read TGTGCCGCGACTAGCGCGAGCTCCTACGAGCAGTACTTC. Based on the CDR3 plus reference TRBV18 and TRBJ2-7, the full variable domain is NAGVMQNPRHLVRRRGQEARLRCSPMKGHSHVYWYRQLPEEGLKFMVYLQKENIIDESGMPKERFSAEFPKEGPSILRIQQVVRGDSAAYFCAATSASSYEQYFGPGTRLTVT.

As regards this clone: The junction and the germline gene differ at one end; a read error may be behind it. This rearrangement joins TRBV5-1 to TRBJ2-1; D unclear. The V gene's germline CDR1 is SGHRS and CDR2 YFSETQ. The CDR3 has 15 residues. CDR3 sequence: CASSTSSDIYNQQFF. As DNA, the CDR3 is TGCGCCAGCAGCACCTCTAGTGATATATACAATCAGCAGTTCTTC. The whole variable domain, remainder taken from reference TRBV5-1 and TRBJ2-1, is KAGVTQTPRYLIKTRGQQVTLSCSPISGHRSVSWYQQTPGQGLQFLFEYFSETQRNKGNFPGRFSGRQFSNSRSEMNVSTLELGDSALYLCASSTSSDIYNQQFFGPGTRLTVL.

The sample holds a few counts of this clone. Possible read error: a much larger clone is one base away. The sample holds other DNA sequences that translate to the same CDR3. The chain uses TRBV20-1 and TRBJ1-1; weak D call: TRBD1 (6 bases). CDR3 length: 13 amino acids. The germline V gene encodes CDR1 DFQATT and CDR2 SNEGSKA (reference sequence). As DNA, the CDR3 is TGCAGTGCTAGAGAGGGGGCGCGCACTGAAGCTTTCTTC. Encoded protein: CSAREGARTEAFF.

The chain employs TRBV6-1 and TRBJ2-2; 11 bases line up with TRBD2. Per the germline V gene, CDR1 is MNHNS and CDR2 is SASEGT. The length of the CDR3 is 17 residues. V was clipped by 6 bases and J by 5 bases; unmatched bases: 11. CDR3 region: CASSRASGRSGTGELFF. CDR3 bases: TGTGCCAGCAGCCGGGCTAGCGGGAGGTCGGGGACCGGGGAGCTGTTTTTT.

This chain joins TRBV20-1 and TRBJ1-2; the D is unclear. The CDR3 has 12 amino acids. Trimming pared 3 bases from V and 2 bases from J, leaving 7 bases between. Germline CDR1 is DFQATT and CDR2 is SNEGSKA (reference sequence). The CDR3 sequence: CSASEQNYGYTF. In DNA form, the CDR3 reads TGCAGTGCTAGTGAACAGAACTATGGCTACACCTTC.

This clone is medium-sized within its sample. J is TRBJ2-1 and V is TRBV6-1; TRBD2 matches at 14 bases. V lost 5 bases to trimming and J lost 6 bases; unmatched junction nucleotides: 3. CDR1 MNHNS and CDR2 SASEGT come from the germline V gene. The CDR3 extends over 15 amino acids. The CDR3, as DNA: TGTGCCAGCAGTTTGACTAGCGGGAGGGCCAATGAGCAGTTCTTC. This codes for CASSLTSGRANEQFF.

The chain carries TRBV12-3 or TRBV12-4 and TRBJ2-6; D uncertain. V was clipped by 1 base and J by 0 bases, with 7 bases between them. This CDR3 comprises 16 residues. DNA of the CDR3: TGTGCCAGCAGTTTAGACGGTGCCTCTGGGGCCAACGTCCTGACTTTC. Protein: CASSLDGASGANVLTF.

This clone was found many times. The chain is built from TRBV6-4 and TRBJ2-3; TRBD1 is a possible D gene (5 bases). V lost 4 bases to trimming and J lost 2 bases, with 13 bases between them. The CDR3 covers 15 residues. The germline V gene encodes CDR1 MRHNA and CDR2 SNTAGT. CDR3 residues: CASSVGTGSTDTQYF. In nucleotides, the CDR3 is TGTGCCAGCAGTGTCGGAACAGGCTCCACAGATACGCAGTATTTT.

This clone was counted a few times. The CDR3 loop is CASGSGGGDYGYTF. The CDR3 DNA reads TGTGCCAGCGGCTCCGGAGGGGGCGACTATGGCTACACCTTC. This sequence joins TRBV6-1 and TRBJ1-2; 7 bases fit TRBD1. The CDR3 covers 14 residues. The V and J ends lost 8 bases and 3 bases, in that order; junction bases with no gene match: 9. Germline V gene sequence: CDR1 MNHNS, CDR2 SASEGT.

This clone was recorded many times. The chain links TRBV3-1 to TRBJ2-5; the match to TRBD1 covers 11 bases. CDR1 and CDR2 (germline): LGHDT, YNNKEL (reference sequence). V was pared by 5 bases and J by 2 bases, with 4 bases of the junction left unmatched. The CDR3 contains 15 residues. CDR3 sequence: CASSGRDRGQETQYF. CDR3 nucleotides: TGTGCCAGCAGCGGCCGGGACAGGGGGCAAGAGACCCAGTACTTC.

The chain links TRBV24-1 to TRBJ2-2, with a possible D match to TRBD1 (5 bases). Germline values: CDR1 KGHDR, CDR2 SFDVKD. The CDR3 covers 17 residues. V was pared by 2 bases and J by 5 bases, with 17 bases between. As DNA, the CDR3 is TGTGCCACCAGTGATTCTCAGTGGCAGGGAAATACCGGGGAGCTGTTTTTT. This codes for CATSDSQWQGNTGELFF.

This clone has at least ten counts. This chain uses TRBV11-3 with TRBJ2-5; 9 nucleotides match TRBD2. The CDR3 extends over 16 amino acids. The J segment lost 5 bases and the V segment lost 2 bases, leaving 9 bases of the junction unmatched. The germline V gene encodes CDR1 SGHNT and CDR2 YENEEA. CDR3 nucleotides: TGTGCCAGCAGCTTAAGGGCGGGAGGGCCGTGGGAGACCCAGTACTTC. Amino acids: CASSLRAGGPWETQYF.

This clone was counted a few times. Just one base apart from a much larger clone, this may be a read error. Other nucleotide sequences from this sample produce the same CDR3. The rearrangement joins TRBV29-1 to TRBJ2-2; D remains unclear. Germline V gene sequence: CDR1 SQVTM, CDR2 ANQGSEA. The CDR3 contains 13 residues. CDR3 sequence reads: CSAKTSNTGELFF. The DNA for the CDR3 is TGTAGTGCTAAGACATCGAACACCGGGGAGCTGTTTTTT.

This clone has a count of ten or more. The chain joins TRBV12-3 or TRBV12-4 to TRBJ1-5, with 10 positions matching TRBD1. V lost 9 bases and J lost 6; bases outside the gene matches: 5. This CDR3 spans 13 amino acids. CDR3 sequence reads: CASGQGVGQPQHF. CDR3 nucleotides: TGTGCCAGTGGACAGGGGGTTGGTCAGCCCCAGCATTTT.

This clone was found many times. This sequence joins TRBV20-1 and TRBJ2-7; D is undetermined. Trimming took 0 bases from V and 3 from J, leaving 9 bases between them. This CDR3 is built from 13 residues. Germline V CDR1 and CDR2: DFQATT, SNEGSKA (reference sequence). Here the CDR3 reads CSARDSGDYEQYF. DNA of the CDR3: TGCAGTGCTAGAGATTCTGGGGACTACGAGCAGTACTTC.

CDR3 loop: CSALSLAGGSYNEQFF. The CDR3 bases are TGCAGTGCTCTAAGTTTAGCGGGAGGTTCCTACAATGAGCAGTTCTTC. The chain combines TRBV20-1 with TRBJ2-1, with 10 bases aligning to TRBD2. The V and J ends lost 5 bases and 1 base, in that order; junction bases with no gene match: 8. The CDR3 consists of 16 residues. Germline V gives CDR1 DFQATT, CDR2 SNEGSKA (reference sequence).

This clone was observed at least ten times. The chain joins TRBV28 to TRBJ1-5; weak D call: TRBD1 (5 bases). Germline lookup yields CDR1 MDHEN and CDR2 SYDVKM. The V end lost 8 bases, the J end lost 6 bases, and 11 bases lay between the germline ends. The CDR3 contains 12 residues. The CDR3 sequence: CASHGAGQPQHF. Written as DNA, the CDR3 is TGTGCCAGCCACGGGGCCGGTCAGCCCCAGCATTTT.

The gene calls are TRBV5-5 and TRBJ1-2; weak D call: TRBD1 (5 bases). The V and J ends lost 4 bases and 7 bases respectively, with 14 bases between them. CDR3 length equals 13 residues. From germline, CDR1 is SGHKS and CDR2 YYEKEE (reference sequence). CDR3 nucleotides: TGTGCCAGCAGCCATGTGGGGGGGTCTGGCTACACCTTC. Translated: CASSHVGGSGYTF.

By proportion, this clone is medium-sized. The chain recombines TRBV11-3 with TRBJ2-3; D unclear. V lost 7 bases and J lost 2, with 10 bases in between. The CDR3 consists of 13 residues. In germline, CDR1 is SGHNT, CDR2 YENEEA. The CDR3 region has the DNA TGTGCCAGCAAAGGGCAGAACACAGATACGCAGTATTTT. It codes for CASKGQNTDTQYF. The full variable domain, with the rest looked up from reference TRBV11-3 and TRBJ2-3, is EAGVVQSPRYKIIEKKQPVAFWCNPISGHNTLYWYLQNLGQGPELLIRYENEEAVDDSQLPKDRFSAERLKGVDSTLKIQPAELGDSAVYLCASKGQNTDTQYFGPGTRLTVL.

In this sample, this clone turned up many times. The CDR3 nucleotides are TGTGCCAGCAGCCGCGCTAACAATGAGCAGTTCTTC. This gives the protein CASSRANNEQFF. The rearrangement joins TRBV7-2 to TRBJ2-1; D not resolved. The V and J ends lost 5 bases and 5 bases respectively, with 7 bases between them. The CDR3 sequence is 12 residues long. The germline CDR1 and CDR2 sequences are SGHTA and FQGNSA.